This is a list of T cell receptor beta chains from one sample in a study of T cells after somatic rescue of genetic block. The protocol was immunoSEQ multiplex PCR, while the TCRdb copy is restricted to in-frame clones and leaves out a portion. The data hold about 67,000 clones, with around 90% observed a single time. Sequences were obtained from peripheral blood mononuclear cells (PBMCs). The receptors come from a man aged 35-49 years. Each CDR3 is given with its conserved first and last residue. D genes are given only for firm matches. Some rows mark clone size as missing; the rest say once, few, many or name a class of expanded clone.

CDR3aa	CDR3nt	d_gene	j_gene	v_gene	abundance
CASSRSGTGELFF	TGTGCCAGCAGTAGATCAGGCACCGGGGAGCTGTTTTTT	-	TRBJ2-2	TRBV6-5	-
CASSQYLQQGADTQYF	TGCGCCAGCAGCCAGTACCTTCAACAGGGGGCAGATACGCAGTATTTT	TRBD1	TRBJ2-3	TRBV4-3	-
CASRSAGATQYF	TGTGCCAGTAGATCCGCAGGGGCCACGCAGTATTTT	-	TRBJ2-3	TRBV19	once
CASSHPSSETQYF	TGTGCCAGTAGTCACCCTAGCTCCGAGACCCAGTACTTC	-	TRBJ2-5	TRBV19	-
CASERGSGTGELFF	TGTGCCAGTGAGAGGGGGTCGGGCACCGGGGAGCTGTTTTTT	-	TRBJ2-2	TRBV9	-
CASSPGGKETQYF	TGTGCCAGCAGCCCCGGGGGGAAAGAGACCCAGTACTTC	TRBD2	TRBJ2-5	TRBV6-6	-
CASSRRQGQETQYF	TGTGCCAGCAGCCGAAGACAGGGCCAAGAGACCCAGTACTTC	TRBD1	TRBJ2-5	TRBV7-2	-
CASSLPTWARSEQYF	TGTGCCAGCAGTCTACCTACCTGGGCGCGCAGCGAGCAGTACTTC	-	TRBJ2-7	TRBV28	-
CASSTLGQTNTGELFF	TGTGCCAGTAGTACCCTGGGACAGACGAACACCGGGGAGCTGTTTTTT	TRBD1	TRBJ2-2	TRBV19	once
CASSSQGGGIDEQFF	TGTGCCAGCAGCTCTCAGGGTGGCGGAATCGATGAGCAGTTCTTC	-	TRBJ2-1	TRBV7-9	-
CAVTSGTSADTQYF	TGTGCCGTGACTAGCGGAACCTCAGCGGATACGCAGTATTTT	TRBD2	TRBJ2-3	TRBV2	-
CASSGKGTSAYNEQFF	TGTGCCAGCAGCGGAAAAGGGACTAGCGCCTACAATGAGCAGTTCTTC	TRBD2	TRBJ2-1	TRBV9	-
CASATANTEAFF	TGTGCCAGCGCCACAGCCAACACTGAAGCTTTCTTT	-	TRBJ1-1	TRBV6-5	-
CASSIVSGGYEQYF	TGTGCCAGTAGTATTGTGTCAGGGGGATACGAGCAGTACTTC	TRBD1	TRBJ2-7	TRBV19	-
CASSATGVPTPNEQFF	TGTGCCAGCAGTGCCACAGGGGTGCCTACCCCCAATGAGCAGTTCTTC	TRBD1	TRBJ2-1	TRBV25-1	-
CASGWLRQRGTGELFF	TGTGCTAGTGGCTGGTTAAGACAGAGGGGTACCGGGGAGCTGTTTTTT	-	TRBJ2-2	TRBV12-5	-
CASSFTTPVYEQYF	TGTGCCAGCAGTTTTACGACTCCCGTCTACGAGCAGTACTTC	-	TRBJ2-7	TRBV28	-
CASSGSSYNEQFF	TGTGCCAGTAGCGGGAGCTCCTACAATGAGCAGTTCTTC	-	TRBJ2-1	TRBV19	-
CASSSRTGINTQYF	TGTGCCAGCAGCTCCCGGACAGGGATAAATACGCAGTATTTT	TRBD1	TRBJ2-3	TRBV9	-
CAWETSGVKTQYF	TGTGCCTGGGAGACTAGCGGGGTAAAGACCCAGTACTTC	TRBD2	TRBJ2-5	TRBV30	-